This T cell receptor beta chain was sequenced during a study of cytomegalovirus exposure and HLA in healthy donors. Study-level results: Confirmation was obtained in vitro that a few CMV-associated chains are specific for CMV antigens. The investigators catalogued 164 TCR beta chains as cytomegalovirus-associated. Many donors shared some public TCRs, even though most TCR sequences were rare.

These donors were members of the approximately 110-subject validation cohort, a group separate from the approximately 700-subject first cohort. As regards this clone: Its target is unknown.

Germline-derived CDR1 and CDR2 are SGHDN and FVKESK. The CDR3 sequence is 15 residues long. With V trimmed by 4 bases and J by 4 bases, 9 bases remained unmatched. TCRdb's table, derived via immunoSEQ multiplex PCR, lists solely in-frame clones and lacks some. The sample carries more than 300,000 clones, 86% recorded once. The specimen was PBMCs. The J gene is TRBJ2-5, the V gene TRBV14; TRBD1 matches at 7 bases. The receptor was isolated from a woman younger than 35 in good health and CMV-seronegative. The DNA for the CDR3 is TGTGCCAGCAGCCCGGGACAGACAGGGTCAGAGACCCAGTACTTC. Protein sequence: CASSPGQTGSETQYF.